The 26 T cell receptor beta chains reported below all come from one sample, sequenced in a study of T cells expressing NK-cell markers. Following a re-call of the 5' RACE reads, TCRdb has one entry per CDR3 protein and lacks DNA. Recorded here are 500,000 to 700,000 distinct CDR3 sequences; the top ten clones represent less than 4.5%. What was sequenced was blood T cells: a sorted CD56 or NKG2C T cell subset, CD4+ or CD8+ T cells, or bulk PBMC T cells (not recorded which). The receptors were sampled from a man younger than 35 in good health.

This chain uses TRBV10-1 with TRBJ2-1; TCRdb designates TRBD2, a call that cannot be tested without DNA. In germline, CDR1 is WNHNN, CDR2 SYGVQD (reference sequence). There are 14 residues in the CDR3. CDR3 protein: CASSESRGLAGQFF.

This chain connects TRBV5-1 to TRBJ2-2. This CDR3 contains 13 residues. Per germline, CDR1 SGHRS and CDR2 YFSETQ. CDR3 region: CASSLRRTGELFF.

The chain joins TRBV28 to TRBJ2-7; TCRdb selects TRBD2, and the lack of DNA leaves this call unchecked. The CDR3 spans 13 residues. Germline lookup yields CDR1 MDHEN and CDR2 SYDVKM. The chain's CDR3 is CASGETPIYEQYF. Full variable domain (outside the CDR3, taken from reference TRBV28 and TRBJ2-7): DVKVTQSSRYLVKRTGEKVFLECVQDMDHENMFWYRQDPGLGLRLIYFSYDVKMKEKGDIPEGYSVSREKKERFSLILESASTNQTSMYLCASGETPIYEQYFGPGTRLTVT.

The CDR3 sequence is CSAQRLAGVFGHEQFF. This chain uses TRBV20-1 with TRBJ2-1; the D gene TCRdb calls, TRBD2, cannot be checked with no DNA. The CDR3 extends over 16 amino acids. CDR1 is DFQATT, CDR2 SNEGSKA, per germline (reference sequence).

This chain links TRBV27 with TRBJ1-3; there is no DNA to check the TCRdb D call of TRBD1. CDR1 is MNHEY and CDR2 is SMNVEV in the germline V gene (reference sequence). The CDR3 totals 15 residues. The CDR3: CASRPGTFTGNTIYF.

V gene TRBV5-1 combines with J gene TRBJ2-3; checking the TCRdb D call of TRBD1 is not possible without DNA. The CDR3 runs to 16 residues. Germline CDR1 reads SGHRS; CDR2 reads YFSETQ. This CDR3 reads CASATRAGRGTDTQYF.

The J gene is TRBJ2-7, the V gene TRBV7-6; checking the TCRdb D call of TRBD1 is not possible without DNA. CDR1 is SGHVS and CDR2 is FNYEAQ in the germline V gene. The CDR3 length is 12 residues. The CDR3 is CASSHWTEEQYF.

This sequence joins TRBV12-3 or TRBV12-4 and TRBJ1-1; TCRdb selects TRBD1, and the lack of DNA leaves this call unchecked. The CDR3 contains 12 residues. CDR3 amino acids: CASRLQGPVAFF.

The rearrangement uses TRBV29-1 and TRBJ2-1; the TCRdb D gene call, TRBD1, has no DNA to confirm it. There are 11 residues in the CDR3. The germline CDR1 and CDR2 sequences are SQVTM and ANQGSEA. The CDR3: CSAAPADEQFF.

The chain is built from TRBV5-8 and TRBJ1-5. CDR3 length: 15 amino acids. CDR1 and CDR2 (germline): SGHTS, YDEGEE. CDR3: CASSRRLGVNQPQHF.

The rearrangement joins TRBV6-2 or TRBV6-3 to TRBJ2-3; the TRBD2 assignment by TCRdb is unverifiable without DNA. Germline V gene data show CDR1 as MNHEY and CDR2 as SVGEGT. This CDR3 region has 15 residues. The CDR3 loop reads CASSPDLQNSNTQYF.

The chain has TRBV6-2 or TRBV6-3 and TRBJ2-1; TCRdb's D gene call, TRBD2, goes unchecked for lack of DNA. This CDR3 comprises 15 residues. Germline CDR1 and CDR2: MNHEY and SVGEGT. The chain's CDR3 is CASSSSGRPTNEQFF.

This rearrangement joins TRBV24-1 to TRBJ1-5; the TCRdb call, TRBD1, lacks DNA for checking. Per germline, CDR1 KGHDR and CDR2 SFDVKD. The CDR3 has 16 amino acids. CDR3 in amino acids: CATSDRGTEGVQPQHF.

The CDR3 protein is CASRDSLANPFYNEQFF. The chain has TRBV6-4 and TRBJ2-1; checking the TCRdb D call of TRBD2 is not possible without DNA. This CDR3 contains 17 residues. Germline values: CDR1 MRHNA, CDR2 SNTAGT.

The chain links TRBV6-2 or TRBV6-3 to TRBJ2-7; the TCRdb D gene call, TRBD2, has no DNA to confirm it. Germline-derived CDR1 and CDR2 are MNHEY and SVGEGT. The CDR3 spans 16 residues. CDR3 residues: CASSGTSGRSSYEQYF.

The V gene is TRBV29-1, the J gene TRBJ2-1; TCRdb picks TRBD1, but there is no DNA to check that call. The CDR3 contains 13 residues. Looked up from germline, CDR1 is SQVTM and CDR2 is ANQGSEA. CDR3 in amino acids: CSVWDSPKNEQFF.

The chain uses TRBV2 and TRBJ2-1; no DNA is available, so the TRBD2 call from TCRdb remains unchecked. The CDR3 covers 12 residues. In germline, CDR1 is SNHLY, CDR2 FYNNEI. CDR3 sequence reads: CASSWDSGEQFF.

The CDR3 is CASTQGGGGTQYF. V usage is TRBV2 and J usage is TRBJ2-5; TCRdb designates TRBD1, a call that cannot be tested without DNA. Germline CDR1 SNHLY, CDR2 FYNNEI. The CDR3 loop spans 13 amino acids.

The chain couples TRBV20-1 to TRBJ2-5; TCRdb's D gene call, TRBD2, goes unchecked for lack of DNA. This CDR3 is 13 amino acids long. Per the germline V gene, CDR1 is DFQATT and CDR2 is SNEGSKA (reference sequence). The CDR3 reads CSASPSGQETQYF.

The CDR3 protein is CASRSFGLAGAAGELFF. The rearrangement links TRBV6-1 to TRBJ2-2; TCRdb gives TRBD2 as the D gene, but with no DNA this cannot be confirmed. The CDR3 totals 17 residues. Germline V lookup: CDR1 MNHNS, CDR2 SASEGT.

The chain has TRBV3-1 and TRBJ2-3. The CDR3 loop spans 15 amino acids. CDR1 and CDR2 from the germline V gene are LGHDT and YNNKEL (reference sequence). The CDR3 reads CASSQDPGRQDTQYF.

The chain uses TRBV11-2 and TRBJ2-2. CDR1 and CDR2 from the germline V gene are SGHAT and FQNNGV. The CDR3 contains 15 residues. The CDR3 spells CASSRTLESTGELFF. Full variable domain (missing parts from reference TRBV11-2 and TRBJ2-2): EAGVAQSPRYKIIEKRQSVAFWCNPISGHATLYWYQQILGQGPKLLIQFQNNGVVDDSQLPKDRFSAERLKGVDSTLKIQPAKLEDSAVYLCASSRTLESTGELFFGEGSRLTVL.

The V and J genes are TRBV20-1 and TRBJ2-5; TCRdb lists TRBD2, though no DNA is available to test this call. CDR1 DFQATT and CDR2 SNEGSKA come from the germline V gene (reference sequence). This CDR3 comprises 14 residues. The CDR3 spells CSASIAGGRETQYF.

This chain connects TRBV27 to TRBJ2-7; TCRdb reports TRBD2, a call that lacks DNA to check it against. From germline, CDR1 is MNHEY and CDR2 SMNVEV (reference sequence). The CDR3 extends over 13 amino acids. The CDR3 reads CARTSGSSYEQYF.

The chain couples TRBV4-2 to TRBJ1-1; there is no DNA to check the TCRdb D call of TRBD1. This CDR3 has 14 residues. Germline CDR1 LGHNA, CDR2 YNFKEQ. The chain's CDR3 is CASSPPGRVAEAFF.

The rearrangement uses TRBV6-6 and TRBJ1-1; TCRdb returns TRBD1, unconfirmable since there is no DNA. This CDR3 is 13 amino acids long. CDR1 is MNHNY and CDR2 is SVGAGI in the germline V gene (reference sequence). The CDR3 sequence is CASSYSTGEGAFF.